The T cell receptor (beta chain) under discussion was sequenced for a study of blood T cell repertoires in COVID-19. Looking at the study overall: Acute and convalescent COVID-19 specimens originated in the United States, Italy and Spain.

As processed by the authors: Estimated nucleated cell counts came from reference gene primer amplification. TCRdb's table, derived via immunoSEQ multiplex PCR, lists solely in-frame clones and lacks some. V, J and clone size are those of that table, while D and trimming were read from the DNA. The sample includes 130,000 to 150,000 clones, just under 85% of them seen just once. V lost 5 bases, J lost 9 bases, and 11 bases lay in between. There are 13 residues in the CDR3. Germline V gene lookup returns CDR1 MDHEN and CDR2 SYDVKM. V is TRBV28 and J is TRBJ1-6; no reliable D call. The receptor was derived from a middle-aged woman with active or convalescent COVID-19. The sample consisted of peripheral blood. The CDR3 nucleotides read TGTGCCAGCAGTCAACAGCAATTTTCACCCCTCCACTTT. Amino acid sequence: CASSQQQFSPLHF. The entire variable domain, with the rest obtained from reference TRBV28 and TRBJ1-6, is as follows: DVKVTQSSRYLVKRTGEKVFLECVQDMDHENMFWYRQDPGLGLRLIYFSYDVKMKEKGDIPEGYSVSREKKERFSLILESASTNQTSMYLCASSQQQFSPLHFGNGTRLTVT.